Each of the 20 T cell receptor beta chains below was sequenced from the same sample in a study of T cells in Graves' hyperthyroidism and ophthalmopathy. TCR beta CDR3 region amplification was performed from RNA transcripts. HTBI primers drove first-round RT-PCR of the TCR CDR3. Using its own MiXCR run on the multiplex PCR reads, TCRdb lists one record per CDR3 protein. The sample records a few hundred thousand distinct CDR3 sequences, about 18% being singletons. Sequencing input: blood. Every receptor here comes from a woman aged 50 to 60 with Graves' hyperthyroidism.

The sample holds a few counts of this clonotype. The V and J genes are TRBV29-1 and TRBJ1-2; D unresolved. The CDR3 loop spans 15 amino acids. CDR1 and CDR2 from the germline V gene are SQVTM and ANQGSEA. V lost 2 bases and J lost 0, with 13 bases in between. This chain's CDR3 is CSVESVPPANYGYTF. DNA for the CDR3: TGCAGCGTTGAATCGGTTCCTCCAGCTAACTATGGCTACACCTTC.

As concerns this clonotype: This may be a read error: a much more frequent sequence differs by one nucleotide. V gene TRBV6-1 combines with J gene TRBJ2-7; D gene uncertain. The V end was cut by 3 bases, the J end by 2 bases, with 11 bases between. CDR1 and CDR2 (germline): MNHNS, SASEGT. This CDR3 comprises 14 residues. The CDR3 bases are TGTGCCAGCAGTGATGACGGACCAGCCTACGAGCAGTACTTC. Protein: CASSDDGPAYEQYF.

The chain recombines TRBV9 with TRBJ2-7, with 11 bases aligning to TRBD1. The CDR3 loop spans 14 amino acids. V lost 3 bases to trimming and J lost 5 bases; unmatched junction nucleotides: 4. Germline V gives CDR1 SGDLS, CDR2 YYNGEE. CDR3 sequence: CASSAGDRGNEQYF. Here the CDR3 DNA reads TGTGCCAGCAGCGCCGGGGACAGGGGGAACGAGCAGTACTTC.

The chain carries TRBV6-1 and TRBJ1-2; D is ambiguous. The ends were cut back, 2 bases at V and 3 bases at J, with 7 bases in the middle. The V gene's germline CDR1 is MNHNS and CDR2 SASEGT. This CDR3 has 13 residues. The CDR3 is CASSERTYYGYTF. In DNA, the CDR3 is TGTGCCAGCAGTGAAAGAACTTACTATGGCTACACCTTC.

This clonotype was observed a handful of times. The genes are TRBV7-9 and TRBJ2-1, with a tentative D call TRBD1 (6 bases). Germline V CDR1 and CDR2: SEHNR, FQNEAQ (reference sequence). CDR3 length: 16 amino acids. Trimming took off 3 bases at V and 5 bases at J, with 17 bases between the two ends. The CDR3 region is CASSFERGSRDNEQFF. In nucleotides, the CDR3 is TGTGCCAGCAGCTTTGAAAGGGGGTCTAGGGACAATGAGCAGTTCTTC.

This clonotype was detected only a few times. The chain recombines TRBV20-1 with TRBJ2-3, with 9 bases fitting TRBD2. The junction had 13 bases not matched to a gene; V was cut back by 0 bases and J by 0 bases. CDR3 length: 19 residues. The germline CDR1 and CDR2 sequences are DFQATT and SNEGSKA (reference sequence). The CDR3 region has the DNA TGCAGTGCTAGAGATTTTCGCGGGGGGGACCCCTCTAGCACAGATACGCAGTATTTT. Encoded protein: CSARDFRGGDPSSTDTQYF.

V is TRBV6-9 and J is TRBJ2-7; D may be TRBD1 (6 bases). V lost 4 bases and J lost 1, with 14 bases in between. CDR1 and CDR2 from the germline V gene are MNHGY and SVAAGI. The CDR3 sequence is 15 residues long. CDR3 amino acids: CASSSTGQRSYEQYF. DNA for the CDR3: TGTGCCAGCAGTTCGACTGGACAGAGATCCTACGAGCAGTACTTC.

In its sample, this clonotype was seen many times. This rearrangement joins TRBV11-2 to TRBJ2-7; D is uncertain. V was clipped by 0 bases and J by 7 bases, with 10 bases between them. Per germline, CDR1 SGHAT and CDR2 FQNNGV. The CDR3 sequence is 13 residues long. The CDR3 DNA reads as TGTGCCAGCAGCTTAGATAGGTGGCGGGAGCAGTACTTC. It yields the protein CASSLDRWREQYF.

As to this clonotype: This sequence may be a read error, since a much larger clone differs from it by one base. The rearrangement uses TRBV6-1 and TRBJ1-6; maybe TRBD1 (5 bases). Germline assignment: CDR1 MNHNS and CDR2 SASEGT. The CDR3 is 17 amino acids. Between the trimmed V and J ends, which lost 6 bases and 9 bases, there was a span of 24 bases. The CDR3 reads CASSATPGTVIVSPLHF. The CDR3, as DNA: TGTGCCAGCAGCGCCACCCCCGGGACGGTAATCGTTTCACCCCTCCACTTT.

This clonotype came up many times. This CDR3 reads CASSPPGRTSSYEQYF. CDR3 nucleotide sequence: TGTGCCAGCTCACCACCTGGGCGTACTAGCTCCTACGAGCAGTACTTC. V usage is TRBV18 and J usage is TRBJ2-7; a possible D gene is TRBD2 (5 bases). V shed 0 bases and J shed 0 bases, with 12 bases lying between them. This CDR3 is built from 16 residues. Germline values: CDR1 KGHSH, CDR2 LQKENI.

This clonotype was observed once. With a much larger clone just one base away, this may be a read error. This chain connects TRBV9 to TRBJ1-1; the D gene is possibly TRBD1 (5 bases). CDR3 length: 14 residues. The germline gives CDR1 SGDLS, CDR2 YYNGEE. The CDR3 DNA is TGTACCAGCAACCCCGGACTGGGGCACACTGAAGCTTTCTTT. Its translation is CTSNPGLGHTEAFF. Drawing the rest from reference TRBV9 and TRBJ1-1, the complete variable domain is DSGVTQTPKHLITATGQRVTLRCSPRSGDLSVYWYQQSLDQGLQFLIQYYNGEERAKGNILERFSAQQFPDLHSELNLSSLELGDSALYFCTSNPGLGHTEAFFGQGTRLTVV.

Ten or more counts support this clonotype. The V call is TRBV11-3, the J call TRBJ2-5; TRBD1 or TRBD2 may be the D gene (5 bases each). Germline CDR1 and CDR2: SGHNT and YENEEA. V lost 0 bases to trimming and J lost 4 bases, with 9 bases between them. The CDR3 sequence is 14 residues long. The CDR3 DNA follows: TGTGCCAGCAGCTTAGACAGGGCGGGAGAGACCCAGTACTTC. Translation gives CASSLDRAGETQYF.

This clonotype occurred a few times. V is TRBV7-3 and J is TRBJ2-3; 7 bases align to TRBD1. Germline values: CDR1 SGHTA, CDR2 FQGTGA. This CDR3 spans 15 amino acids. The ends lost 5 bases at V and 1 base at J; junction bases unmatched: 6. The CDR3: CASSPGQARTDTQYF. The CDR3 coding sequence is TGTGCCAGCAGCCCCGGACAGGCCCGCACAGATACGCAGTATTTT.

This clonotype was seen at least ten times. This chain connects TRBV28 to TRBJ2-5, with TRBD1 matching 10 bases. Germline-derived CDR1 and CDR2 are MDHEN and SYDVKM. The CDR3 has 15 amino acids. V trimming: 6 bases; J trimming: 5 bases; junction bases outside the gene matches: 9. CDR3 protein: CASSGGTGDRETQYF. CDR3 nucleotide sequence: TGTGCCAGCAGCGGGGGGACAGGGGATCGCGAGACCCAGTACTTC.

The chain joins TRBV28 to TRBJ2-5; D perhaps matches TRBD2 (6 bases). This CDR3 is built from 15 residues. Germline V gives CDR1 MDHEN, CDR2 SYDVKM. The V gene lost 5 bases and the J gene lost 2 bases, with 15 bases spanning the gap. CDR3 residues: CASSPLPGTQETQYF. CDR3 DNA sequence: TGTGCCAGCAGTCCCCTGCCAGGGACTCAAGAGACCCAGTACTTC.

This clonotype was picked up a small number of times. The V call is TRBV30, the J call TRBJ2-5, with TRBD2 matching 10 bases. This CDR3 is 14 amino acids long. From germline, CDR1 is GTSNPN and CDR2 SVGIG (reference sequence). The junction had 5 bases not matched to a gene; V was cut back by 2 bases and J by 5 bases. Written as DNA, the CDR3 is TGTGCCTGGAGTAGCGGGGGGGCCGGGGAGACCCAGTACTTC. Translation gives CAWSSGGAGETQYF.

This clonotype was counted a few times. The chain carries TRBV12-3 or TRBV12-4 and TRBJ1-2; D is ambiguous. This CDR3 has 13 residues. The V and J ends lost 3 bases and 1 base respectively, with 6 bases between them. CDR3: CASSFSDNYGYTF. The DNA of the CDR3 is TGTGCCAGCAGTTTTAGCGATAACTATGGCTACACCTTC.

This clonotype was seen ten or more times. CDR3 in amino acids: CASSWNRASNQPQHF. CDR3 sequence (DNA): TGTGCCAGCAGTTGGAACAGGGCCAGCAATCAGCCCCAGCATTTT. This chain joins TRBV2 and TRBJ1-5, with TRBD1 as a possible D gene (6 bases). The CDR3 length is 15 residues. Germline CDR1 reads SNHLY; CDR2 reads FYNNEI. The germline V and J ends were trimmed by 5 bases and 1 base, with 12 bases remaining between them.

This clonotype was recorded many times. The CDR3 spells CASSSLVRTGEQFF. CDR3 in DNA: TGTGCCAGCAGTTCTTTAGTTCGGACGGGTGAGCAGTTCTTC. The chain joins TRBV28 to TRBJ2-1; no definite D call. The V and J ends lost 4 bases and 9 bases respectively, with 16 bases between them. The CDR3 spans 14 residues. CDR1 MDHEN and CDR2 SYDVKM come from the germline V gene.

This clonotype has a handful of counts. V usage is TRBV6-1 and J usage is TRBJ1-2, with TRBD1 as a possible D gene (5 bases). The CDR3 is made up of 13 amino acids. CDR1 is MNHNS and CDR2 is SASEGT in the germline V gene. Between the trimmed V and J ends, which lost 7 bases and 1 base, there was a span of 10 bases. The CDR3 DNA reads as TGTGCCAGCATAGAACAGGATAACTATGGCTACACCTTC. It translates to CASIEQDNYGYTF.